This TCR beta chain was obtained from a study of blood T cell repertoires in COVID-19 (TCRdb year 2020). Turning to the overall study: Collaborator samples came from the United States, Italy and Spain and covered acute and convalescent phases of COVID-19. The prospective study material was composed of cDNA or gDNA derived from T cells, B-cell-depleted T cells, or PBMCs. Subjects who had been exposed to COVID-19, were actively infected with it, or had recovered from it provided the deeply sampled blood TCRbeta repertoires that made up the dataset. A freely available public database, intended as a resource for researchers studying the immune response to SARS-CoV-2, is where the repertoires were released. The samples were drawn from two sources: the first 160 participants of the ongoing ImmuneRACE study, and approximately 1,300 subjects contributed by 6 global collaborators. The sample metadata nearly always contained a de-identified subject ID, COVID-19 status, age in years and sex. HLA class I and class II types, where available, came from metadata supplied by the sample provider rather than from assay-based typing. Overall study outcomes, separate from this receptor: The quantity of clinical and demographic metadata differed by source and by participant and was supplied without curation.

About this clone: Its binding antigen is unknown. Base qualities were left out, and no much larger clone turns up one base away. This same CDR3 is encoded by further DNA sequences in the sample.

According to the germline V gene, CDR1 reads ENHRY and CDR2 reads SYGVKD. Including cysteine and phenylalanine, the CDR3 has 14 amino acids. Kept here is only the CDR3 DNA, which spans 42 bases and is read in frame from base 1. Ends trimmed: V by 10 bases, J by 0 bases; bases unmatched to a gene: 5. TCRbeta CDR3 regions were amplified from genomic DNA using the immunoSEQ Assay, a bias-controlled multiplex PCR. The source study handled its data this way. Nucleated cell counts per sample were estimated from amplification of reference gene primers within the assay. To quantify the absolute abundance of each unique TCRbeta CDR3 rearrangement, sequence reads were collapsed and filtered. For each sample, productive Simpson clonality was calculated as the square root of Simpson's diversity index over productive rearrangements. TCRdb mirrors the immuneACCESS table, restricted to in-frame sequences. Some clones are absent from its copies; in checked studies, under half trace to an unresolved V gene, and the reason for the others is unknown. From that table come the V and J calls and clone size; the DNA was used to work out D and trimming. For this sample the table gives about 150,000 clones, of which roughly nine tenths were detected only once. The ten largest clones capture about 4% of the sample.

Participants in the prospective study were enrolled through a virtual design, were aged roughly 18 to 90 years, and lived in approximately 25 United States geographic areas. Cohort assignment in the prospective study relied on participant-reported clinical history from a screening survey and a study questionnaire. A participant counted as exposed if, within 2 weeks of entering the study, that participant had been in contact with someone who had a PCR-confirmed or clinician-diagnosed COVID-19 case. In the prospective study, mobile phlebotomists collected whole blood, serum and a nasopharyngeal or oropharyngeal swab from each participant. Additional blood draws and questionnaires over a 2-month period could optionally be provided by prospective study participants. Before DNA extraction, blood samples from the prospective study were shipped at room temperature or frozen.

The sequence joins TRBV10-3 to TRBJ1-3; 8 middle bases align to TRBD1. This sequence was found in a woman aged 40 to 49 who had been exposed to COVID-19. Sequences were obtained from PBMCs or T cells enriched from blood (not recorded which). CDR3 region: CATRTGSSGNTIYF. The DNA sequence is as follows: TGTGCCACCCGGACAGGGAGCTCTGGAAACACCATATATTTT.